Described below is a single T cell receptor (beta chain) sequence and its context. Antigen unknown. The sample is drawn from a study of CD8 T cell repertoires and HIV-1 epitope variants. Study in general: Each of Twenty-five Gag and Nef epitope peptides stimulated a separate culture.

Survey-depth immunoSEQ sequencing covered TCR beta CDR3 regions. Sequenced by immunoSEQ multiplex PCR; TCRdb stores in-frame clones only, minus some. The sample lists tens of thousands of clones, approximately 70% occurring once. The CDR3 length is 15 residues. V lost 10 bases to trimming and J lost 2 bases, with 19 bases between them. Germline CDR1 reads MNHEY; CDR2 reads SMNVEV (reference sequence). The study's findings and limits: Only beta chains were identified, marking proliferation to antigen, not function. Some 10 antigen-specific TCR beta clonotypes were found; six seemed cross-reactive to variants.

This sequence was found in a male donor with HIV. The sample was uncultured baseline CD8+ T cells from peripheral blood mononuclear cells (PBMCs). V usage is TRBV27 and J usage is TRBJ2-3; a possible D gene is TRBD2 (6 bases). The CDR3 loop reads CATPGRKGTTDTQYF. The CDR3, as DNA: TGTGCCACCCCTGGGAGGAAGGGAACCACAGATACGCAGTATTTT.